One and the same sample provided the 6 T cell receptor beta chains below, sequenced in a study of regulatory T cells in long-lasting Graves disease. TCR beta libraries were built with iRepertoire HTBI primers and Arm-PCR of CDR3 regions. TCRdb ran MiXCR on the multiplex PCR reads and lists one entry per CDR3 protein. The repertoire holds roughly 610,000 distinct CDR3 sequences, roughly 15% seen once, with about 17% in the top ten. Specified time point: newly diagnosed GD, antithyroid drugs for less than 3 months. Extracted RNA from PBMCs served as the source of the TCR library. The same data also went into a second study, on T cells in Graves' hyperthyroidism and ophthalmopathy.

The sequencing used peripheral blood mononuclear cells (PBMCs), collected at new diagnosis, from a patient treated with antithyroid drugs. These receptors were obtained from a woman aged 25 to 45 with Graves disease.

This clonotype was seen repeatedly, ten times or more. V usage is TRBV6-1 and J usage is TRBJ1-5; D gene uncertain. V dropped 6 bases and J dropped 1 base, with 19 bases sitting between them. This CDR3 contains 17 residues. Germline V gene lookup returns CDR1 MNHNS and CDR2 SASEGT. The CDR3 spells CASSSTGGSRSNQPQHF. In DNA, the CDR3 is TGTGCCAGCAGCAGTACCGGCGGGTCTCGGAGCAATCAGCCCCAGCATTTT.

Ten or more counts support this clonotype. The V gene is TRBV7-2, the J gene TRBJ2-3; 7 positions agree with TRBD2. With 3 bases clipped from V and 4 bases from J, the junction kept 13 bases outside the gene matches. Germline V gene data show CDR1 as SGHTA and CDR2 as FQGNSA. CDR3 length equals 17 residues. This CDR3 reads CASSLRLAGEAADTQYF. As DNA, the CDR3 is TGTGCCAGCAGCTTGAGGTTGGCGGGAGAGGCAGCAGATACGCAGTATTTT.

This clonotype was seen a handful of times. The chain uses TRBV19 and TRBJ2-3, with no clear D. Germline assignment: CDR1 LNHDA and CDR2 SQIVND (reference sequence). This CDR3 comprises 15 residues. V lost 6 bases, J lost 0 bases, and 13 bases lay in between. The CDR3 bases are TGTGCCAGTAGCTTCAAAGGTTCTAGCACAGATACGCAGTATTTT. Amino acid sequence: CASSFKGSSTDTQYF.

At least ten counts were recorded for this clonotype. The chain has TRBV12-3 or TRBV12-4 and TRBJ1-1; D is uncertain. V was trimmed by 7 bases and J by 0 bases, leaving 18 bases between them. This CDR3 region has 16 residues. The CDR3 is CASTPVGSRLNTEAFF. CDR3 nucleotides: TGTGCCAGCACCCCCGTAGGATCACGGCTGAACACTGAAGCTTTCTTT.

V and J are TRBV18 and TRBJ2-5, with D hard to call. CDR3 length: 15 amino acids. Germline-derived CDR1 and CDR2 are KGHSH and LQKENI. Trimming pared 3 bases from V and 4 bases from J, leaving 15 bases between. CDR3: CASSPMDGFIETQYF. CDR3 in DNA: TGTGCCAGCTCACCTATGGACGGTTTCATAGAGACCCAGTACTTC.

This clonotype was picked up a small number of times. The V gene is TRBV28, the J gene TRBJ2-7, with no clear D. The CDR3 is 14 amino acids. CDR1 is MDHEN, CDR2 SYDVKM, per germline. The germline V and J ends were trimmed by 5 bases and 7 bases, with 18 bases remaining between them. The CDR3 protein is CASSPQTPIGEQYF. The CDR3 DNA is TGTGCCAGCAGTCCCCAAACCCCTATTGGAGAGCAGTACTTC.